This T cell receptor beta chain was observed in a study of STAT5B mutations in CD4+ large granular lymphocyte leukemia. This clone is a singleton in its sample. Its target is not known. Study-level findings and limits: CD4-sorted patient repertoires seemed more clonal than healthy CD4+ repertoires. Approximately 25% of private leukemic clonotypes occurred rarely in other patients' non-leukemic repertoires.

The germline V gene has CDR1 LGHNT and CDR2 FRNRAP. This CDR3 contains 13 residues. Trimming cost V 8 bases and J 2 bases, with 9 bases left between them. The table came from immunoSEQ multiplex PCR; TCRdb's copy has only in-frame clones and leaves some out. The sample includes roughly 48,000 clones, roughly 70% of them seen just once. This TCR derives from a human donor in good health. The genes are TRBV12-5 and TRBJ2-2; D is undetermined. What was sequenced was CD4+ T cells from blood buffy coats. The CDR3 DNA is TGTGCTAGTAGGTGGGGAAACACCGGGGAGCTGTTTTTT. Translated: CASRWGNTGELFF.